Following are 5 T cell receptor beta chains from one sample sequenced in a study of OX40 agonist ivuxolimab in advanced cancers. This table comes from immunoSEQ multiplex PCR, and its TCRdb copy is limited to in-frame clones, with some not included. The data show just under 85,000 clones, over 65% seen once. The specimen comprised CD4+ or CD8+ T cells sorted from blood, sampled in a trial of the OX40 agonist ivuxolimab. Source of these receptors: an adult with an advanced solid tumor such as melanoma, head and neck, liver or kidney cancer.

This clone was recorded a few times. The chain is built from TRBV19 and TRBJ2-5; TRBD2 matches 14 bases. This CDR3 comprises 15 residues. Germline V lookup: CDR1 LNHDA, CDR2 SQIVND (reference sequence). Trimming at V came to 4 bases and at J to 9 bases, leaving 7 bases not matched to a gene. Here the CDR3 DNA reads TGTGCCAGTAGTACCGGGACTAGCGGGGGCAGGGCCCAGTACTTC. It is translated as CASSTGTSGGRAQYF.

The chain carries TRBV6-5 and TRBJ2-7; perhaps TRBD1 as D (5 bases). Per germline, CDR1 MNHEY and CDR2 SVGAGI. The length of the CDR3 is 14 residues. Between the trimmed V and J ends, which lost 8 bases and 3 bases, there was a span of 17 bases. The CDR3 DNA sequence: TGTGCCAGCCGCCGGGCGCAGGGCAGCTACGAGCAGTACTTC. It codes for CASRRAQGSYEQYF.

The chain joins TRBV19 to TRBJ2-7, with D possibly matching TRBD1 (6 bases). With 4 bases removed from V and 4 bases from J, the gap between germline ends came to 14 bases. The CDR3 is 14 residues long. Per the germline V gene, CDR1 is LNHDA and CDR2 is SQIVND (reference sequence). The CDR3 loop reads CASSTGHTGYEQYF. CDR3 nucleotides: TGTGCCAGTAGTACAGGACACACAGGGTACGAGCAGTACTTC. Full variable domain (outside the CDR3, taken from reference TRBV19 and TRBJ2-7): DGGITQSPKYLFRKEGQNVTLSCEQNLNHDAMYWYRQDPGQGLRLIYYSQIVNDFQKGDIAEGYSVSREKKESFPLTVTSAQKNPTAFYLCASSTGHTGYEQYFGPGTRLTVT.

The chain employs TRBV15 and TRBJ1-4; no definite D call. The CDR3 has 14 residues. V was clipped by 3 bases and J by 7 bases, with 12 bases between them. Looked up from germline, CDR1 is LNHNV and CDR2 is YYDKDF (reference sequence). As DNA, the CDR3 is TGTGCCACCAGCAGCGCTCCGGGATTTGAAAAACTGTTTTTT. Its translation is CATSSAPGFEKLFF.

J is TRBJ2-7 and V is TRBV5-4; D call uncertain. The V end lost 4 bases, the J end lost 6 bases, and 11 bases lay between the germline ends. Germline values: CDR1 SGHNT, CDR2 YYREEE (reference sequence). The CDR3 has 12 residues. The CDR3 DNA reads TGTGCCAGCAGCGAACTTCGAGGCGAGCAGTACGTC. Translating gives CASSELRGEQYV.